These T cell receptor beta chains were read from a single sample in a study of cytomegalovirus exposure and HLA in healthy donors. Repertoires were generated with immunoSEQ multiplex PCR, while TCRdb's copy carries only in-frame clones and drops some. The table lists 130,000 to 150,000 clones, approximately 87% of them singletons. Sequencing was performed on PBMCs. The source is a man in his late teens or twenties in good health and CMV-seronegative. Each CDR3 is given with its conserved first and last residue. D genes are given only for firm matches. A row's size may be missing; if present it is once, few, many or a size class.

clone_size j_call v_call d_call cdr3_aa cdr3_nt
. TRBJ2-7 TRBV29-1 . CSARGQFSNEQYF TGCAGCGCCCGGGGTCAGTTCTCTAACGAGCAGTACTTC
few TRBJ1-1 TRBV6-5 TRBD1 CATRQGGTEAFF TGTGCCACCCGACAGGGGGGTACTGAAGCTTTCTTT
. TRBJ2-6 TRBV4-3 . CASSRSTPDSGSSGANVLTF TGCGCCAGCAGCCGAAGCACCCCGGACTCTGGGAGCTCTGGGGCCAACGTCCTGACTTTC
. TRBJ2-3 TRBV7-2 TRBD2 CASSPWVGGF TGTGCCAGCAGCCCGTGGGTCGGGGGGTTT
. TRBJ2-3 TRBV21-1 . CASSKGRGGMITDTQYF TGTGCCAGCAGCAAAGGTCGGGGAGGGATGATAACAGATACGCAGTATTTT
. TRBJ1-5 TRBV6-6 . CASSPGGNQPQHF TGTGCCAGCAGTCCGGGGGGGAATCAGCCCCAGCATTTT
. TRBJ2-5 TRBV10-2 TRBD2 CAILAGGLETQYF TGCGCCATACTAGCGGGAGGGTTGGAGACCCAGTACTTC
. TRBJ1-2 TRBV9 TRBD1 CASSAAGTVRNYGYTF TGTGCCAGCAGCGCTGCCGGGACAGTTCGCAACTATGGCTACACCTTC
. TRBJ2-2 TRBV7-2 TRBD1 CASSLWGTANTGELFF TGTGCCAGCAGCTTATGGGGGACAGCGAACACCGGGGAGCTGTTTTTT
. TRBJ2-1 TRBV12-5 TRBD2 CASGLGGLAFYNEQFF TGTGCTAGTGGTTTAGGGGGACTAGCTTTCTACAATGAGCAGTTCTTC
. TRBJ2-7 TRBV4-3 TRBD2 CASSQERSGRVYEQYF TGCGCCAGCAGCCAAGAGCGAAGCGGGAGAGTCTACGAGCAGTACTTC
once TRBJ2-5 TRBV9 TRBD2 CASSVGGAETQYF TGTGCCAGCAGCGTCGGGGGGGCAGAGACCCAGTACTTC
. TRBJ2-7 TRBV27 TRBD1 CASSLVGTVDYEQYF TGTGCCAGCAGTTTAGTGGGGACAGTTGACTACGAGCAGTACTTC
. TRBJ2-3 TRBV9 TRBD2 CASSVEVGGPVDTQYF TGTGCCAGCAGCGTAGAGGTGGGAGGGCCCGTAGATACGCAGTATTTT
few TRBJ1-3 TRBV5-6 . CASSFGGFGNTIYF TGTGCCAGCAGCTTTGGGGGGTTTGGAAACACCATATATTTT